This entry lists 10 T cell receptor beta chains sequenced from one sample in a study of lymphopenia after photon versus proton radiotherapy. The assay was immunoSEQ multiplex PCR, and TCRdb's table has in-frame clones only and misses some. The data show about 25,000 clones, over 80% seen once. The specimen was peripheral blood, collected from a patient treated with photon-based radiotherapy. Source of these receptors: a man between 50 and 59 years old with gastric cancer.

The table lists this clone with a few counts. The gene calls are TRBV7-9 and TRBJ1-1; D remains unclear. Trimming cost V 2 bases and J 1 base, with 5 bases left between them. The CDR3 covers 13 residues. Germline CDR1 and CDR2: SEHNR and FQNEAQ (reference sequence). CDR3 loop: CASSLSGNTEAFF. CDR3 coding DNA: TGTGCCAGCAGCTTATCCGGGAACACTGAAGCTTTCTTT.

The chain has TRBV11-1 and TRBJ2-2; the D gene is possibly TRBD1 (5 bases). The V gene's germline CDR1 is SGHAT and CDR2 FQDESV (reference sequence). This CDR3 is built from 16 residues. Trimming left V 5 bases short and J 3 bases short, with 16 bases between. The CDR3 DNA reads TGTGCCAGCAGCCGTGACAGTTCTTTAGACACCGGGGAGCTGTTTTTT. Translated: CASSRDSSLDTGELFF.

The chain is built from TRBV13 and TRBJ2-1; 10 bases map to TRBD2. Per the germline V gene, CDR1 is PRHDT and CDR2 is FYEKMQ (reference sequence). The CDR3 totals 15 residues. V lost 5 bases to trimming and J lost 6 bases; unmatched junction nucleotides: 7. Here the CDR3 reads CASSRGTSARNEQFF. CDR3 in DNA: TGTGCCAGCAGCCGGGGGACTAGCGCACGCAATGAGCAGTTCTTC.

The gene calls are TRBV28 and TRBJ1-4; D ambiguous. V lost 6 bases and J lost 5, with 7 bases in between. Germline V gene sequence: CDR1 MDHEN, CDR2 SYDVKM. CDR3 length equals 12 residues. CDR3 sequence (DNA): TGTGCCAGCAGACAGCTCAATGAAAAACTGTTTTTT. Amino acid sequence: CASRQLNEKLFF.

This chain uses TRBV11-2 with TRBJ1-1; D not certain. The germline V and J ends were trimmed by 2 bases and 8 bases, with 9 bases remaining between them. Germline lookup yields CDR1 SGHAT and CDR2 FQNNGV. The CDR3 is 12 amino acids. DNA of the CDR3: TGTGCCAGCAGCTTAAGGACGTCGGAAGCTTTCTTT. It encodes CASSLRTSEAFF. The entire variable domain, with the rest obtained from reference TRBV11-2 and TRBJ1-1, is as follows: EAGVAQSPRYKIIEKRQSVAFWCNPISGHATLYWYQQILGQGPKLLIQFQNNGVVDDSQLPKDRFSAERLKGVDSTLKIQPAKLEDSAVYLCASSLRTSEAFFGQGTRLTVV.

The chain recombines TRBV6-1 with TRBJ2-7; tentative D call: TRBD2 (5 bases). V was clipped by 6 bases and J by 3 bases, with 15 bases between them. CDR1 MNHNS and CDR2 SASEGT come from the germline V gene. The CDR3 has 14 amino acids. The CDR3 is CASSQTRKSYEQYF. CDR3 bases: TGTGCCAGCAGCCAAACTAGGAAGAGCTACGAGCAGTACTTC.

The rearrangement uses TRBV9 and TRBJ2-5, with no clear D. Trimming left V 4 bases short and J 4 bases short, with 5 bases between. Germline assignment: CDR1 SGDLS and CDR2 YYNGEE. The CDR3 has 11 residues. CDR3 DNA sequence: TGTGCCAGCAGCTTCGGAGAGACCCAGTACTTC. Protein: CASSFGETQYF.

This clone was detected once. The chain is built from TRBV2 and TRBJ2-5; possibly TRBD2 for D (6 bases). This CDR3 spans 13 amino acids. CDR1 SNHLY and CDR2 FYNNEI come from the germline V gene. The ends were cut back, 10 bases at V and 3 bases at J, with 15 bases in the middle. Written as DNA, the CDR3 is TGTGCCACTCACCGGGACTCAAAAGAGACCCAGTACTTC. Translating it yields CATHRDSKETQYF.

This chain connects TRBV2 to TRBJ2-2, with D possibly TRBD2 on 6 matching bases. V shed 6 bases and J shed 5 bases, with 16 bases lying between them. Germline V gene lookup returns CDR1 SNHLY and CDR2 FYNNEI. The CDR3 has 15 residues. CDR3 DNA sequence: TGTGCCAGCAGCCGATACACGGGAGCAACCGGGGAGCTGTTTTTT. Protein product: CASSRYTGATGELFF. The entire variable domain, with the rest obtained from reference TRBV2 and TRBJ2-2, is as follows: EPEVTQTPSHQVTQMGQEVILRCVPISNHLYFYWYRQILGQKVEFLVSFYNNEISEKSEIFDDQFSVERPDGSNFTLKIRSTKLEDSAMYFCASSRYTGATGELFFGEGSRLTVL.

CDR3 coding DNA: TGTGCCAGCAGCGTAGTCATGGGGGGGAGCACAGATACGCAGTATTTT. Its protein product is CASSVVMGGSTDTQYF. The chain has TRBV9 and TRBJ2-3, with 7 bases aligning to TRBD2. This CDR3 contains 16 residues. The J segment lost 0 bases and the V segment lost 0 bases, leaving 4 bases of the junction unmatched. The germline CDR1 and CDR2 sequences are SGDLS and YYNGEE.